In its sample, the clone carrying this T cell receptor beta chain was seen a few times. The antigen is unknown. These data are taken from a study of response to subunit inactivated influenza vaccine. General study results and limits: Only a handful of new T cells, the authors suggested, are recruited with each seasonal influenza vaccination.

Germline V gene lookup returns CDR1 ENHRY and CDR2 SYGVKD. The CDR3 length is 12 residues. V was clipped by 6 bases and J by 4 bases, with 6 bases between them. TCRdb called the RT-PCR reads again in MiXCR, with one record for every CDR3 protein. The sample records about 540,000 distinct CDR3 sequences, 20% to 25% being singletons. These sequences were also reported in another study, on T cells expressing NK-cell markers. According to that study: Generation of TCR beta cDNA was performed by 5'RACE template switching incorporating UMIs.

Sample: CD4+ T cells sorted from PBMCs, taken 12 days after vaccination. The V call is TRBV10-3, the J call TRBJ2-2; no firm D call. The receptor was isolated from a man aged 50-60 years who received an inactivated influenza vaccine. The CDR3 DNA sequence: TGTGCCATCAGGGAATCCACCGGGGAGCTGTTTTTT. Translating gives CAIRESTGELFF.